The 8 T cell receptor beta chains reported below all come from one sample, sequenced in a study of CD4 and CD8 cells across lung adenocarcinoma regions (dated by TCRdb to 2016 to 2018). Library construction relied on PCR. Reads for this sample came from a HiSeq X Ten. Using fastp at Q25 and MiXCR, TCRdb reprocessed the public reads and kept productive beta chains. Rows are unified per CDR3 protein, each entry keeping the most common DNA and genes. Present in this sample are around 20,000 distinct CDR3 sequences, roughly 50% of which were seen just once. Of the sample, less than 20% falls within the top ten clones. Sequencing was done on a sample of CD4+ T cells from the margin of a lung tumor. The cell subset or site label of this sample denotes: tumor margin region. These receptors were obtained from a male donor with lung adenocarcinoma. The CD4 and CD8 labels of this study may be unreliable.

This clonotype was detected a few times. CDR3 loop: CATSVSSGYEQFF. In DNA, the CDR3 is TGTGCCACCAGTGTGTCGAGCGGGTATGAGCAGTTCTTC. The rearrangement uses TRBV24-1 and TRBJ2-1, with a possible D match to TRBD2 (6 bases). V was cut by 5 bases and J by 8 bases, with 12 bases left in between. Germline V lookup: CDR1 KGHDR, CDR2 SFDVKD. This CDR3 has 13 residues.

J is TRBJ2-1 and V is TRBV27; D uncertain. The J call may not be correct, given that the DNA end is closer to TRBJ2-7. CDR1 MNHEY and CDR2 SMNVEV come from the germline V gene (reference sequence). The CDR3 has 15 amino acids. CDR3: CASSLTIVRSYEQYF. CDR3 sequence (DNA): TGTGCCAGCAGCCTCACGATCGTTAGGTCCTACGAGCAGTACTTC.

In its sample, this clonotype was seen many times. J is TRBJ2-1 and V is TRBV3-1; D gene unclear. Trimming took 1 base from V and 5 from J, leaving 6 bases between them. The germline gives CDR1 LGHDT, CDR2 YNNKEL (reference sequence). This CDR3 has 13 amino acids. The CDR3 is CASSQGANNEQFF. CDR3 DNA: TGTGCCAGCAGCCAAGGGGCTAACAATGAGCAGTTCTTC.

This chain connects TRBV18 to TRBJ1-4, with D unresolved. Looked up from germline, CDR1 is KGHSH and CDR2 is LQKENI. The CDR3 has 13 amino acids. The V and J ends lost 3 bases and 4 bases respectively, with 6 bases between them. CDR3 region: CASSPRDNEKLFF. CDR3 in DNA: TGTGCCAGCTCACCGCGGGATAATGAAAAACTGTTTTTT.

As DNA, the CDR3 is TGCAGCGTTGGGGGGCACGAGACCCAGTACTTC. Residues: CSVGGHETQYF. This sequence joins TRBV29-1 and TRBJ2-5; D is possibly TRBD1 (6 bases). V lost 4 bases and J 5 bases, leaving 8 bases between the germline ends. CDR1 is SQVTM and CDR2 is ANQGSEA in the germline V gene. There are 11 residues in the CDR3.

The count of this clonotype is one. The rearrangement uses TRBV6-1 and TRBJ2-5; 15 bases are a match to TRBD2. The J call is doubtful: the DNA matches TRBJ2-7 better. CDR3 length equals 17 residues. The V gene's germline CDR1 is MNHNS and CDR2 SASEGT. The CDR3 here is CASSRTSGGALGYEQYF. The CDR3 DNA reads TGTGCCAGCAGCAGGACTAGCGGGGGGGCGCTTGGGTACGAGCAGTACTTC.

This chain links TRBV3-1 with TRBJ2-1; D gene ambiguous. The J call is uncertain, as TRBJ2-5 better fits the DNA end. Per the germline V gene, CDR1 is LGHDT and CDR2 is YNNKEL (reference sequence). The CDR3 totals 15 residues. The CDR3 here is CASSITLVAQETQYF. CDR3 bases: TGTGCCAGCAGTATCACTCTCGTGGCACAAGAGACCCAGTACTTC.

The V gene is TRBV27, the J gene TRBJ2-1; no clear D. This CDR3 has 17 amino acids. Per germline, CDR1 MNHEY and CDR2 SMNVEV (reference sequence). Trimming shortened V by 5 bases and J by 3 bases, and 20 bases separated the two germline ends. The chain's CDR3 is CASSVFRPPGFYNEQFF. The CDR3, as DNA: TGTGCCAGCAGTGTATTCCGACCCCCTGGGTTCTACAATGAGCAGTTCTTC.